This T cell receptor beta chain was identified in a study of blood T cell repertoires in COVID-19. The assay was immunoSEQ multiplex PCR, and TCRdb's table has in-frame clones only and misses some. This table holds 90,000 or so clones, around 88% found once. The CDR3 runs to 14 residues. With 0 bases removed from V and 2 bases from J, the gap between germline ends came to 7 bases. Germline lookup yields CDR1 MGHRA and CDR2 YSYEKL. This sequence joins TRBV4-1 and TRBJ2-5, with D unresolved. Sequencing was performed on peripheral blood. This receptor was obtained from a man aged 50 to 59 with active COVID-19. CDR3 region: CASSQEARQETQYF. CDR3 in DNA: TGCGCCAGCAGCCAAGAGGCTAGGCAAGAGACCCAGTACTTC.